The following is a TCR beta chain sequence with its context. No antigen is known for it. This sample is part of a study of radiotherapy plus CTLA-4 blockade in lung cancer. Study-level findings and limits: In blood, TCR clones derived from the tumor expanded after radiotherapy plus ipilimumab.

Those with chemo-refractory metastatic non-small-cell lung cancer were treated with focal radiation combined with CTLA-4 blockade using ipilimumab. Measured with immunoSEQ multiplex PCR; TCRdb has only the in-frame clones, and not every one. The data show about 98,000 clones, with roughly four fifths seen just once and roughly 3.5% held by the top ten. This clonotype originated in a human donor with non-small cell lung cancer who had a partial response to radiotherapy plus ipilimumab. Here the sequenced sample was peripheral blood, taken from a patient treated with radiotherapy plus ipilimumab.

The CDR3 nucleotides read TGTGCCAGCAGGAACGGGAGGGGTCGGAACGGGGAGCTGTTTTTT. This codes for CASRNGRGRNGELFF. The chain carries TRBV6-1 and TRBJ2-2; 8 bases map to TRBD2. Unmatched junction bases numbered 10, after V lost 6 bases and J lost 7 bases. CDR1 and CDR2 from the germline V gene are MNHNS and SASEGT. This CDR3 region has 15 residues.